Presented here are 30 T cell receptor beta chains from one specimen sequenced in a study of beta chain features in type 1 diabetes. Notes on the study in general: TCRB CDR3s from Type 1 diabetes patients were moderately but significantly shorter in all four CD4+ subsets.

The authors reverse transcribed all of the isolated RNA, so sequencing captured expressed TCRB transcripts. This table comes from immunoSEQ multiplex PCR, and its TCRdb copy is limited to in-frame clones, with some not included. The sample records over 200,000 clones, 11% being singletons. These TCRs are of unknown antigen specificity. The sample consisted of naive CD4+ T cells from blood. The receptors shown here come from a man aged 25-45 years with type 1 diabetes.

This clone was observed a handful of times. This rearrangement joins TRBV29-1 to TRBJ2-5; D is perhaps TRBD1 (6 bases). This CDR3 spans 13 amino acids. Germline V gene data show CDR1 as SQVTM and CDR2 as ANQGSEA. V dropped 6 bases and J dropped 0 bases, with 11 bases sitting between them. This CDR3 is CSVHGQYQETQYF. The CDR3 DNA reads as TGCAGCGTACACGGACAGTACCAAGAGACCCAGTACTTC.

This clone was picked up a small number of times. The chain is built from TRBV20-1 and TRBJ2-5, with D perhaps matching TRBD2 (6 bases). Per the germline V gene, CDR1 is DFQATT and CDR2 is SNEGSKA (reference sequence). Trimming took off 7 bases at V and 9 bases at J, with 12 bases between the two ends. This CDR3 is built from 10 residues. CDR3 bases: TGCAGTGTACATCTAGCGTCCCAGTACTTC. Translating gives CSVHLASQYF.

The genes are TRBV2 and TRBJ2-3; tentative D call: TRBD2 (5 bases). Germline-derived CDR1 and CDR2 are SNHLY and FYNNEI. Trimming left V 10 bases short and J 2 bases short, with 13 bases between. The CDR3 is 13 residues long. CDR3 in amino acids: CATTLEYTDTQYF. The CDR3 DNA reads TGTGCCACCACACTAGAATACACAGATACGCAGTATTTT.

This clone has just a few counts. This chain uses TRBV19 with TRBJ1-2, with a possible D match to TRBD1 (6 bases). Per germline, CDR1 LNHDA and CDR2 SQIVND (reference sequence). Between the trimmed V and J ends, which lost 3 bases and 7 bases, there was a span of 15 bases. CDR3 length: 14 amino acids. DNA for the CDR3: TGTGCCAGTAGTATTGCGGCAGGGGAGCGTGGCTACACCTTC. Translating gives CASSIAAGERGYTF.

This clone was counted only a few times. The rearrangement links TRBV11-1 to TRBJ2-3, with a tentative D call TRBD2 (6 bases). This CDR3 comprises 14 residues. V dropped 5 bases and J dropped 1 base, with 10 bases sitting between them. Germline V lookup: CDR1 SGHAT, CDR2 FQDESV (reference sequence). CDR3 sequence reads: CASSASVRTDTQYF. Here the CDR3 DNA reads TGTGCCAGCAGCGCTAGCGTACGCACAGATACGCAGTATTTT.

V usage is TRBV4-1 and J usage is TRBJ1-5; D unclear. The V and J ends lost 1 base and 8 bases respectively, with 12 bases between them. The CDR3 is 14 residues long. CDR1 MGHRA and CDR2 YSYEKL come from the germline V gene. DNA of the CDR3: TGCGCCAGCAGCCAAGTCGGGGATAGGAAGCCCCAGCATTTT. Amino acids: CASSQVGDRKPQHF.

The chain joins TRBV28 to TRBJ1-2, with D perhaps matching TRBD1 (5 bases). The V gene lost 2 bases and the J gene lost 4 bases, with 17 bases spanning the gap. The CDR3 is made up of 16 amino acids. Germline loops: CDR1 MDHEN, CDR2 SYDVKM. The CDR3 reads CASSLGSGTDVYGYTF. DNA of the CDR3: TGTGCCAGCAGTTTAGGTAGCGGGACGGACGTCTATGGCTACACCTTC.

The table lists this clone with a few counts. The chain employs TRBV7-2 and TRBJ2-3, with D hard to call. Germline V gene data show CDR1 as SGHTA and CDR2 as FQGNSA. Trimming pared 5 bases from V and 6 bases from J, leaving 12 bases between. CDR3 length equals 13 residues. CDR3: CASSPLLLDTQYF. CDR3 sequence (DNA): TGTGCCAGCAGCCCCTTACTCCTGGATACGCAGTATTTT.

This chain connects TRBV2 to TRBJ2-5; D is possibly TRBD1 (6 bases). This CDR3 region has 13 residues. Germline-derived CDR1 and CDR2 are SNHLY and FYNNEI. V was cut by 8 bases and J by 5 bases, with 15 bases left in between. As DNA, the CDR3 is TGTGCCAGCCGATTGGGGGCGTCGGAGACCCAGTACTTC. It translates to CASRLGASETQYF.

The chain couples TRBV6-5 to TRBJ2-5, with 8 bases identical to TRBD2. J was trimmed by 5 bases and V by 6 bases; bases with no gene match: 8. Germline values: CDR1 MNHEY, CDR2 SVGAGI. This CDR3 has 14 residues. CDR3 sequence reads: CASRLTSVKETQYF. The CDR3 DNA follows: TGTGCCAGCAGGCTGACTAGCGTAAAGGAGACCCAGTACTTC.

This clone was observed a handful of times. The V and J genes are TRBV5-6 and TRBJ2-3; 7 nucleotides align to TRBD1. V dropped 3 bases and J dropped 1; count of bases not matched to a gene: 2. CDR3 length: 14 amino acids. Germline lookup yields CDR1 SGHDT and CDR2 YYEEEE. The CDR3 spells CASSWTGRTDTQYF. The CDR3 nucleotides read TGTGCCAGCAGCTGGACAGGCCGCACAGATACGCAGTATTTT. The variable domain in full, with the rest retrieved from reference TRBV5-6 and TRBJ2-3, is DAGVTQSPTHLIKTRGQQVTLRCSPKSGHDTVSWYQQALGQGPQFIFQYYEEEERQRGNFPDRFSGHQFPNYSSELNVNALLLGDSALYLCASSWTGRTDTQYFGPGTRLTVL.

The V and J genes are TRBV7-9 and TRBJ1-5; D call uncertain. V was shortened by 2 bases and J by 6 bases, with 5 bases between the two germline ends. Germline V gene lookup returns CDR1 SEHNR and CDR2 FQNEAQ (reference sequence). CDR3 length: 12 residues. In DNA, the CDR3 is TGTGCCAGCAGCTTATCCAGTCAGCCCCAGCATTTT. Its protein is CASSLSSQPQHF.

The V and J genes are TRBV5-1 and TRBJ2-4, with D perhaps TRBD2 (7 bases). V was trimmed by 4 bases and J by 7 bases, leaving 15 bases between them. CDR3 length equals 14 residues. CDR1 is SGHRS, CDR2 YFSETQ, per germline. CDR3 protein: CASSGGGPQNIQYF. CDR3 bases: TGCGCCAGCAGCGGGGGGGGCCCCCAGAACATTCAGTACTTC.

This clone was observed a handful of times. The V call is TRBV18, the J call TRBJ1-5, with a possible D match to TRBD1 (5 bases). V was clipped by 5 bases and J by 7 bases, with 12 bases between them. Per germline, CDR1 KGHSH and CDR2 LQKENI. The CDR3 totals 13 residues. Here the CDR3 reads CASSDDSAQPQHF. The CDR3 coding sequence is TGTGCCAGCTCAGACGACAGCGCCCAGCCCCAGCATTTT.

This clone has just a few counts. The gene calls are TRBV25-1 and TRBJ1-2; 9 nucleotides match TRBD1. Germline CDR1 MGHDK, CDR2 SYGVNS. The CDR3 runs 15 residues. V lost 2 bases, J lost 2 bases, and 3 bases stayed unmatched. In DNA, the CDR3 is TGTGCCAGCAGTGAACCGGGACAGGGAAACTATGGCTACACCTTC. Translation: CASSEPGQGNYGYTF.

This chain joins TRBV28 and TRBJ2-5, with 10 bases fitting TRBD2. The junction had 6 bases not matched to a gene; V was cut back by 6 bases and J by 2 bases. The CDR3 is made up of 15 amino acids. Looked up from germline, CDR1 is MDHEN and CDR2 is SYDVKM. CDR3 bases: TGTGCCAGCAGACCCCTAGCGGGGGTTCAAGAGACCCAGTACTTC. This translates into CASRPLAGVQETQYF.

This clone was observed a handful of times. The V gene is TRBV4-2, the J gene TRBJ2-5; TRBD2 matches 8 bases. Germline V gene sequence: CDR1 LGHNA, CDR2 YNFKEQ. CDR3 length equals 16 residues. J was trimmed by 5 bases and V by 1 base; bases with no gene match: 9. The CDR3 spells CASSQGSSGVGETQYF. CDR3 nucleotides: TGTGCCAGCAGCCAAGGGAGTAGCGGGGTGGGGGAGACCCAGTACTTC.

The chain is built from TRBV19 and TRBJ1-2; no definite D call. CDR3 length: 12 residues. CDR1 and CDR2 from the germline V gene are LNHDA and SQIVND (reference sequence). V was clipped by 6 bases and J by 7 bases, with 12 bases between them. The CDR3 DNA follows: TGTGCCAGTAGCCTGAGGGAGCTTGGCTACACCTTC. This codes for CASSLRELGYTF.

This chain links TRBV18 with TRBJ1-5; D may be TRBD1 (5 bases). The CDR3 totals 16 residues. Trimming left V 0 bases short and J 6 bases short, with 15 bases between. Looked up from germline, CDR1 is KGHSH and CDR2 is LQKENI. The CDR3 bases are TGTGCCAGCTCACCACCGAACGTTCCTACAGGTCAGCCCCAGCATTTT. Translated: CASSPPNVPTGQPQHF.

This clone came up a few times. The chain employs TRBV7-9 and TRBJ2-7; D possibly corresponds to TRBD2 (7 bases). In germline, CDR1 is SEHNR, CDR2 FQNEAQ (reference sequence). This CDR3 is built from 15 residues. V was clipped by 3 bases and J by 6 bases, with 18 bases between them. For the CDR3, the DNA is TGTGCCAGCAGCTTCGGGGGGCCCACTATGGGCGAGCAGTACTTC. Its protein is CASSFGGPTMGEQYF.

There are a few counts of this clone. The chain has TRBV7-9 and TRBJ2-3, with 7 bases identical to TRBD1. Germline CDR1 and CDR2: SEHNR and FQNEAQ (reference sequence). The ends lost 5 bases at V and 2 bases at J; junction bases unmatched: 1. The CDR3 is 13 residues long. The CDR3 sequence: CASSQGDTDTQYF. CDR3 coding DNA: TGTGCCAGCAGCCAGGGGGACACAGATACGCAGTATTTT.

The chain recombines TRBV6-6 with TRBJ2-7; 7 bases line up with TRBD2. Unmatched junction bases numbered 10, after V lost 7 bases and J lost 7 bases. The germline gives CDR1 MNHNY, CDR2 SVGAGI (reference sequence). CDR3 length: 13 residues. The CDR3, as DNA: TGTGCCAGCACCATAGCGGGTGGAGCAGAGCAGTACTTC. Its translation is CASTIAGGAEQYF.

V is TRBV7-3 and J is TRBJ1-1; D remains ambiguous. The germline gives CDR1 SGHTA, CDR2 FQGTGA. Deletions cut 5 bases from V and 2 bases from J, with 9 bases between. The CDR3 consists of 13 residues. CDR3 DNA sequence: TGTGCCAGCAGCACTAGACGTAACACTGAAGCTTTCTTT. Amino acids: CASSTRRNTEAFF.

This clone was counted between two and nine times. This chain connects TRBV6-1 to TRBJ2-7; 12 bases are a match to TRBD1. This CDR3 is 15 amino acids long. Germline lookup yields CDR1 MNHNS and CDR2 SASEGT. The V gene end was trimmed by 4 bases and the J gene end by 4 bases; junction bases not matched to a gene: 5. The CDR3 here is CASSAGQGARYEQYF. DNA for the CDR3: TGTGCCAGCAGTGCGGGACAGGGGGCGAGATACGAGCAGTACTTC.

This clone was detected only a few times. This chain connects TRBV5-1 to TRBJ2-5; 10 nucleotides line up with TRBD1. V shed 2 bases, J shed 5 bases, and the junction held 6 bases outside the gene matches. This CDR3 spans 15 amino acids. The germline V gene has CDR1 SGHRS and CDR2 YFSETQ. CDR3 sequence reads: CASSFRQGARETQYF. The CDR3 coding sequence is TGCGCCAGCAGCTTTCGACAGGGGGCTCGGGAGACCCAGTACTTC.

The rearrangement joins TRBV11-2 to TRBJ1-1; D is unclear. The germline CDR1 and CDR2 sequences are SGHAT and FQNNGV. Trimming left V 2 bases short and J 0 bases short, with 13 bases between. The CDR3 totals 16 residues. The CDR3 DNA sequence: TGTGCCAGCAGCTTACGGTCTGGCGGGATGAACACTGAAGCTTTCTTT. Protein sequence: CASSLRSGGMNTEAFF.

This clone was recorded a few times. The chain carries TRBV18 and TRBJ1-1; 12 bases are a match to TRBD1. V trimming: 3 bases; J trimming: 5 bases; junction bases outside the gene matches: 10. CDR3 length equals 17 residues. Per germline, CDR1 KGHSH and CDR2 LQKENI. CDR3 nucleotides: TGTGCCAGCTCACCGGGACAGGGGGCCGCGTCGGGGACTGAAGCTTTCTTT. Translation gives CASSPGQGAASGTEAFF.

The chain employs TRBV7-9 and TRBJ2-5; D unclear. This CDR3 has 16 amino acids. The germline gives CDR1 SEHNR, CDR2 FQNEAQ (reference sequence). With 1 base removed from V and 4 bases from J, the gap between germline ends came to 16 bases. The CDR3 reads CASSLGSSSPGETQYF. As DNA, the CDR3 is TGTGCCAGCAGCTTAGGTAGCAGCTCCCCTGGAGAGACCCAGTACTTC.

This clone was counted only a few times. V usage is TRBV12-5 and J usage is TRBJ2-5, with 8 bases matching TRBD1. This CDR3 spans 14 amino acids. The V and J ends lost 4 bases and 3 bases, in that order; junction bases with no gene match: 4. Germline lookup yields CDR1 LGHNT and CDR2 FRNRAP. The CDR3 region is CASGSTDREETQYF. CDR3 in DNA: TGTGCTAGTGGTTCCACGGACAGGGAAGAGACCCAGTACTTC. Filled out from reference TRBV12-5 and TRBJ2-5, the complete variable domain reads DARVTQTPRHKVTEMGQEVTMRCQPILGHNTVFWYRQTMMQGLELLAYFRNRAPLDDSGMPKDRFSAEMPDATLATLKIQPSEPRDSAVYFCASGSTDREETQYFGPGTRLLVL.

This chain joins TRBV30 and TRBJ2-5; D is undetermined. Germline CDR1 GTSNPN, CDR2 SVGIG (reference sequence). The CDR3 runs to 15 residues. The V gene lost 1 base and the J gene lost 1 base, with 13 bases spanning the gap. CDR3: CAWSGQSGPQETQYF. The CDR3 DNA reads as TGTGCCTGGAGTGGTCAGTCAGGTCCCCAAGAGACCCAGTACTTC.